The 14 T cell receptor beta chains below come from one sample, sequenced in a study of radiotherapy plus CTLA-4 blockade in lung cancer. Data came from immunoSEQ multiplex PCR; TCRdb stores just in-frame clones and leaves some out. The sample carries about 86,000 clones, around 83% recorded once. Source: peripheral blood, taken from a patient treated with radiotherapy plus ipilimumab. Source of these receptors: a human donor with non-small cell lung cancer who had stable disease on radiotherapy plus ipilimumab.

The chain recombines TRBV6-1 with TRBJ2-3; D might be TRBD1 or TRBD2, each matching 6 bases. V lost 10 bases and J lost 1, with 18 bases in between. Germline assignment: CDR1 MNHNS and CDR2 SASEGT. The length of the CDR3 is 15 residues. The CDR3, as DNA: TGTGCCACAGGGGACGTTTGGGGGGGCACAGATACGCAGTATTTT. Translating it yields CATGDVWGGTDTQYF.

The chain joins TRBV4-1 to TRBJ2-1; the D gene could be TRBD1 or TRBD2 (5 bases each). Germline V CDR1 and CDR2: MGHRA, YSYEKL. The V end lost 0 bases, the J end lost 8 bases, and 17 bases lay between the germline ends. This CDR3 is built from 16 residues. DNA for the CDR3: TGCGCCAGCAGCCAAGATGGGACCCCAAGTGTCGATGAGCAGTTCTTC. This sequence encodes CASSQDGTPSVDEQFF.

This clone appeared a single time. V is TRBV28 and J is TRBJ1-3; 10 bases are shared with TRBD1. The CDR3 has 16 amino acids. The V segment lost 4 bases and the J segment 5 bases; nucleotides outside the gene matches: 8. Germline loops: CDR1 MDHEN, CDR2 SYDVKM. The CDR3 loop reads CASSSPGTGERNTIYF. CDR3 DNA: TGTGCCAGCAGTTCTCCCGGGACAGGGGAACGAAACACCATATATTTT.

This clone showed up just a few times. The V and J genes are TRBV5-8 and TRBJ1-5; 8 bases are a match to TRBD1. V was pared by 0 bases and J by 1 base, with 6 bases of the junction left unmatched. CDR3 size: 17 residues. Germline V gives CDR1 SGHTS, CDR2 YDEGEE. CDR3 loop: CASSLAGRGRSNQPQHF. In DNA form, the CDR3 reads TGTGCCAGCAGCTTGGCCGGCAGGGGGCGAAGCAATCAGCCCCAGCATTTT. Drawing the rest from reference TRBV5-8 and TRBJ1-5, the complete variable domain is EAGVTQSPTHLIKTRGQQATLRCSPISGHTSVYWYQQALGLGLQFLLWYDEGEERNRGNFPPRFSGRQFPNYSSELNVNALELEDSALYLCASSLAGRGRSNQPQHFGDGTRLSIL.

V usage is TRBV30 and J usage is TRBJ2-7; possibly TRBD2 for D (6 bases). The CDR3 is made up of 14 amino acids. Germline CDR1 and CDR2: GTSNPN and SVGIG (reference sequence). V dropped 0 bases and J dropped 3 bases, with 12 bases sitting between them. CDR3: CAWSVGGAVYEQYF. The CDR3 region has the DNA TGTGCCTGGAGTGTAGGAGGGGCCGTCTACGAGCAGTACTTC.

For this clone: Within the sample, other DNA sequences also encode this same CDR3. The chain joins TRBV7-3 to TRBJ1-1; D not certain. The CDR3 runs to 15 residues. The V and J ends lost 0 bases and 0 bases respectively, with 8 bases between them. Germline loops: CDR1 SGHTA, CDR2 FQGTGA. The CDR3 DNA reads as TGTGCCAGCAGCTTAACGGGCCAGATGAACACTGAAGCTTTCTTT. Translated: CASSLTGQMNTEAFF.

The V gene is TRBV4-1, the J gene TRBJ2-7; D is unclear. The germline CDR1 and CDR2 sequences are MGHRA and YSYEKL. The CDR3 is 15 residues long. Trimming cost V 0 bases and J 4 bases, with 13 bases left between them. CDR3: CASSQDPSARYEQYF. As DNA, the CDR3 is TGCGCCAGCAGCCAAGATCCATCTGCTAGATACGAGCAGTACTTC.

The chain couples TRBV16 to TRBJ2-7; 8 bases are a match to TRBD1. The germline V gene encodes CDR1 KGHSY and CDR2 FQNENV. CDR3 length: 17 amino acids. The V segment lost 2 bases and the J segment 6 bases; nucleotides outside the gene matches: 15. CDR3 region: CASSQLGRQGSPSEQYF. CDR3 bases: TGTGCCAGCAGCCAACTGGGGAGACAGGGGTCGCCGTCCGAGCAGTACTTC. The entire variable domain, with the rest obtained from reference TRBV16 and TRBJ2-7, is as follows: GEEVAQTPKHLVRGEGQKAKLYCAPIKGHSYVFWYQQVLKNEFKFLISFQNENVFDETGMPKERFSAKCLPNSPCSLEIQATKLEDSAVYFCASSQLGRQGSPSEQYFGPGTRLTVT.

The chain uses TRBV7-2 and TRBJ2-7; D is uncertain. The CDR3 length is 11 residues. V was pared by 2 bases and J by 3 bases, with 2 bases between. The germline V gene has CDR1 SGHTA and CDR2 FQGNSA. The CDR3 DNA follows: TGTGCCAGCAGCTTATACTACGAGCAGTACTTC. It yields the protein CASSLYYEQYF.

The J gene is TRBJ1-2, the V gene TRBV28; D ambiguous. The CDR3 totals 15 residues. From germline, CDR1 is MDHEN and CDR2 SYDVKM. Trimming took 2 bases from V and 8 from J, leaving 18 bases between them. CDR3 sequence (DNA): TGTGCCAGCAGTTTACCCGGACGTTTGGCGAAAGGCTACACCTTC. Amino acids: CASSLPGRLAKGYTF.

V and J are TRBV2 and TRBJ1-6, with D possibly matching TRBD1 (5 bases). The CDR3 loop spans 14 amino acids. V lost 1 base and J 9 bases, leaving 10 bases between the germline ends. Germline V gene data show CDR1 as SNHLY and CDR2 as FYNNEI. CDR3 sequence: CASSEETVVSPLHF. In DNA, the CDR3 is TGTGCCAGCAGTGAAGAGACAGTCGTTTCACCCCTCCACTTT.

The chain recombines TRBV6-6 with TRBJ2-5; the match to TRBD1 covers 11 bases. TRBJ2-7 matches the DNA end more closely, so the J call is doubtful. Germline V CDR1 and CDR2: MNHNY, SVGAGI (reference sequence). The CDR3 length is 13 residues. CDR3 DNA: TGTGCCAGCGGGACAGGGGGTACCTACGAGCAGTACTTC. It codes for CASGTGGTYEQYF.

The sample holds one count of this clone. This chain connects TRBV25-1 to TRBJ2-2, with 14 bases lining up with TRBD2. Trimming took 10 bases from V and 0 from J; bases not matched to a gene: 7. The CDR3 extends over 17 amino acids. CDR1 is MGHDK and CDR2 is SYGVNS in the germline V gene. CDR3 loop: CATEGLAGVSNTGELFF. The DNA of the CDR3 is TGTGCCACCGAGGGACTAGCGGGAGTTTCGAACACCGGGGAGCTGTTTTTT. The full variable domain, in which reference TRBV25-1 and TRBJ2-2 provide the parts outside the CDR3, is EADIYQTPRYLVIGTGKKITLECSQTMGHDKMYWYQQDPGMELHLIHYSYGVNSTEKGDLSSESTVSRIRTEHFPLTLESARPSHTSQYLCATEGLAGVSNTGELFFGEGSRLTVL.

The rearrangement uses TRBV10-3 and TRBJ2-7; no reliable D call. Germline loops: CDR1 ENHRY, CDR2 SYGVKD. V was shortened by 2 bases and J by 0 bases, with 8 bases between the two germline ends. The CDR3 consists of 14 residues. The CDR3 spells CAISEGRSSYEQYF. The CDR3 coding sequence is TGTGCCATCAGTGAGGGGCGGAGCTCCTACGAGCAGTACTTC.